This T cell receptor (beta chain) was obtained from a study of T cell responses to AZD1222 COVID-19 vaccine. Using immunoSEQ multiplex PCR, the repertoire was profiled, and TCRdb retains in-frame clones only, with some absent. Of some 89,000 clones in the sample, roughly 90% were seen once. Notes on the study in general: Sampling that yielded the repertoires occurred only after the peak T cell response. Dominant CD4 TCR responses targeted spike regions 160-218 and 743-854. White British donors predominated, females outnumbered males, and clonal diversity was possibly underestimated.

With respect to this clone: Antigen specificity is unknown.

The length of the CDR3 is 15 residues. V lost 8 bases, J lost 2 bases, and 16 bases lay in between. Per the germline V gene, CDR1 is KGHSH and CDR2 is LQKENI. Sequences were derived from peripheral blood, sampled on day 0 of MenACWY control vaccination. The TCR comes from an adult in good health. J is TRBJ2-1 and V is TRBV18, with D tentatively TRBD1 (5 bases). CDR3 region: CASARQGQPYNEQFF. In DNA, the CDR3 is TGTGCCAGCGCGAGGCAGGGTCAGCCCTACAATGAGCAGTTCTTC.